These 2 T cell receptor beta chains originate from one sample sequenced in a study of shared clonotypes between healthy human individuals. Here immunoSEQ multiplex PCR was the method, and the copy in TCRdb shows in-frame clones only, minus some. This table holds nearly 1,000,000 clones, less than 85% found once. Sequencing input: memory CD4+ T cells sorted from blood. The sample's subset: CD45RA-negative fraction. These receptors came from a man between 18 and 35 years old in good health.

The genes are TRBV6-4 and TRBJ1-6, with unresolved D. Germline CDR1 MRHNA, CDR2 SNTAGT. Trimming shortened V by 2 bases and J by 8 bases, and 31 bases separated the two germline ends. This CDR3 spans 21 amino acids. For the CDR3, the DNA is TGTGCCAGCAGTGACCCTAAACCACACGACTCAAGCGTGGTAGAGGATTCACCCCTCCACTTT. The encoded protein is CASSDPKPHDSSVVEDSPLHF.

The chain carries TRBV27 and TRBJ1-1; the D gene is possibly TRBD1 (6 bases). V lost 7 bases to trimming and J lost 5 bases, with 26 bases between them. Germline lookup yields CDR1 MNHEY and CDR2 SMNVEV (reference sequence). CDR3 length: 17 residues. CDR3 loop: CASKKTGPVYPMTEAFF. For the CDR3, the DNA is TGTGCCAGCAAAAAAACAGGGCCCGTCTACCCCATGACTGAAGCTTTCTTT.